This TCR beta chain appears in the sequencing data of a study of T cell repertoires and HLA-DP antigens. Study summary: Alloreactive CD4+ T cells targeted HLA-DP on transduced HeLa. Donors were two male and one female, aged 18-to-29 to 60-to-69.

Negative selection yielded untouched CD4+ T cells of average approximately 98% purity. The PCR primers covered 54 TRBV and 13 TRBJ segments. Assay: immunoSEQ multiplex PCR; the TCRdb copy retains only in-frame clones and omits some. The sample consists of over 100,000 clones, roughly 92% of them appearing once. Note on this clone: Its antigen is still unknown.

Germline CDR1 and CDR2: KGHSH and LQKENI. The CDR3 spans 13 residues. V was shortened by 3 bases and J by 3 bases, with 8 bases between the two germline ends. Sequenced material: CD4+ T cells from PBMCs. The chain links TRBV18 to TRBJ1-1; D unresolved. The TCR sequence derives from a woman aged 18 to 35 in good health and CMV-seronegative. CDR3 sequence reads: CASSPLLHTEAFF. As DNA, the CDR3 is TGTGCCAGCTCACCCCTACTGCACACTGAAGCTTTCTTT.